Listed below are T cell receptor beta chains from one sample, sequenced in a study of blood T cell repertoires in COVID-19. TCRdb keeps only in-frame clones here, not all; method: immunoSEQ multiplex PCR. The table has 300,000 to 400,000 clones, approximately 88% seen once. Sample: PBMCs or T cells enriched from blood (not recorded which). These receptors were collected from a man aged 25-45 years who had recovered from COVID-19. Both conserved end residues are part of each CDR3. D genes are given only for firm matches. Size tells how often a clone was seen (once, few, many) or the class of an expanded clone, and some rows leave it out.

d_call j_call v_call clone_size cdr3_aa cdr3_nt
TRBD1 TRBJ2-7 TRBV5-1 NA CASSPDPQGAGASYEQYF TGCGCCAGCAGCCCAGACCCACAGGGGGCGGGAGCCTCCTACGAGCAGTACTTC
NA TRBJ1-2 TRBV30 NA CAWSATGTGGYTF TGTGCCTGGAGTGCAACAGGGACGGGTGGCTACACCTTC
TRBD1 TRBJ2-1 TRBV27 NA CASSLLQGLVHNEQFF TGTGCCAGCAGTTTATTACAGGGGTTGGTTCACAATGAGCAGTTCTTC
NA TRBJ2-2 TRBV7-9 NA CASRKDPTDTGELFF TGTGCCAGCAGGAAAGACCCGACAGACACCGGGGAGCTGTTTTTT
NA TRBJ2-2 TRBV5-4 few CASSLGGPSGAGELFF TGTGCCAGCAGCTTGGGGGGGCCAAGCGGGGCCGGGGAGCTGTTTTTT
NA TRBJ1-6 TRBV6-5 NA CASNPIGYNSPLHF TGTGCCAGCAATCCAATCGGCTATAATTCACCCCTCCACTTT
NA TRBJ2-1 TRBV18 NA CASSPIEQNGYEQFF TGTGCCAGCTCACCAATCGAACAGAATGGGTATGAGCAGTTCTTC
TRBD2 TRBJ2-2 TRBV7-9 NA CASSFGGARTGELFF TGTGCCAGCAGCTTCGGGGGGGCGAGGACCGGGGAGCTGTTTTTT
NA TRBJ1-6 TRBV11-3 NA CASSLDSNSPLHF TGTGCCAGCAGCTTGGACAGTAATTCACCCCTCCACTTT
NA TRBJ1-5 TRBV14 NA CASSQDLGWTERNQPQHF TGTGCCAGCAGCCAAGATTTGGGCTGGACAGAACGGAATCAGCCCCAGCATTTT
NA TRBJ2-3 TRBV5-3 NA CARSEKRCDCDTQYF TGTGCCAGAAGCGAAAAGAGGTGCGACTGTGATACGCAGTATTTT
NA TRBJ1-1 TRBV30 NA CAWKSLEAFF TGTGCCTGGAAAAGCCTAGAAGCTTTCTTT
NA TRBJ1-1 TRBV11-2 NA CASSREDYTEAFF TGTGCCAGCAGCCGGGAGGACTACACTGAAGCTTTCTTT
TRBD2 TRBJ2-3 TRBV7-6 NA CASSSNRLAGTDTQYF TGTGCCAGCAGCTCAAACAGACTAGCAGGCACAGATACGCAGTATTTT
NA TRBJ1-1 TRBV28 NA CASSFTLSTEAFF TGTGCCAGCAGTTTTACCCTCAGCACTGAAGCTTTCTTT